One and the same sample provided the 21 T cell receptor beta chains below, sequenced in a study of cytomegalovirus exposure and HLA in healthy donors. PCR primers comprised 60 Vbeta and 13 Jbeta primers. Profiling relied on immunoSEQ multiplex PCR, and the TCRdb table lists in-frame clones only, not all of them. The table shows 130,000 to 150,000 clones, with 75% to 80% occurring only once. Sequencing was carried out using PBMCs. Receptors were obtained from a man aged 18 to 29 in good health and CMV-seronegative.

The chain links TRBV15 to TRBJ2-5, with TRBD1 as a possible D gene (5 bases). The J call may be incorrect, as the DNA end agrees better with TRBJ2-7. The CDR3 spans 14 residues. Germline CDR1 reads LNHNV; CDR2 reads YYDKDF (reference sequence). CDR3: CATSRGAGSYEQYF. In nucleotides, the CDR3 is TGTGCCACCAGCAGAGGGGCAGGGTCCTACGAGCAGTACTTC.

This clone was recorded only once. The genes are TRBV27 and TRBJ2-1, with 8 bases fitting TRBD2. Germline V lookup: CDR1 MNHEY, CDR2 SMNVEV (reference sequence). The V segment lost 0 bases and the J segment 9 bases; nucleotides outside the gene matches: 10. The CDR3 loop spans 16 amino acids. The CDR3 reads CASSLSPGLGRGEQFF. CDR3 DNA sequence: TGTGCCAGCAGTTTATCACCGGGACTAGGAAGGGGTGAGCAGTTCTTC.

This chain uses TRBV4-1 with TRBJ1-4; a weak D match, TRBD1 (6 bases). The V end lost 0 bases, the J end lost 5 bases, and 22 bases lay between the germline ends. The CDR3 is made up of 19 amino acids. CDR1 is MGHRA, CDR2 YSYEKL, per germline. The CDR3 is CASSQEGGGPKGGNEKLFF. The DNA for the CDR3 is TGCGCCAGCAGCCAAGAGGGCGGGGGCCCGAAGGGGGGGAATGAAAAACTGTTTTTT.

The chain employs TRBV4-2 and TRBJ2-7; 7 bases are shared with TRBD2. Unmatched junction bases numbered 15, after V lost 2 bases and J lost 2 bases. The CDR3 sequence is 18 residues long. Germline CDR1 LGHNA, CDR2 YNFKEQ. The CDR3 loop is CASSQPPGLHRGAYEQYF. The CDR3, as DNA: TGTGCCAGCAGCCAACCCCCGGGTCTCCACCGGGGGGCCTACGAGCAGTACTTC.

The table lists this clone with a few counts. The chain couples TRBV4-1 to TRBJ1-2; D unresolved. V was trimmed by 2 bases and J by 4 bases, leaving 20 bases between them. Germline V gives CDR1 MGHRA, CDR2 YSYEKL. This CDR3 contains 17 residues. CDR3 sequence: CASSQIFIVGSSYGYTF. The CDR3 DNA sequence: TGCGCCAGCAGCCAAATCTTCATCGTTGGCAGTTCCTATGGCTACACCTTC.

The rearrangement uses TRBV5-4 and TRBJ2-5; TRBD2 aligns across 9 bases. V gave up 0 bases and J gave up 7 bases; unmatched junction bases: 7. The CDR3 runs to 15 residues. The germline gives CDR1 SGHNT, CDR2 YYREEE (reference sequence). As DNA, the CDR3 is TGTGCCAGCAGCTTGGCCGTAGCGGGAGTGGTGACCCAGTACTTC. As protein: CASSLAVAGVVTQYF.

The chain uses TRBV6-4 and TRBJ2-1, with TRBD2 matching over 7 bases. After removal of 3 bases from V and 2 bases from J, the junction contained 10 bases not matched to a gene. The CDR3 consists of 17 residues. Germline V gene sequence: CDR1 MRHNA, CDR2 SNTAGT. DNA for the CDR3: TGTGCCAGCAGTGAAAGCGGGGCAGTCGGCCCCTACAATGAGCAGTTCTTC. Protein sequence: CASSESGAVGPYNEQFF.

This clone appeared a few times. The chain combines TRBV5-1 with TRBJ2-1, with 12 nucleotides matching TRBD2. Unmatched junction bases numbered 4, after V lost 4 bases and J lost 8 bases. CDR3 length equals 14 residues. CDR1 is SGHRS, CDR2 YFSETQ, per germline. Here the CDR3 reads CASSPRLAGDEQFF. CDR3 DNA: TGCGCCAGCAGCCCGAGACTAGCGGGAGATGAGCAGTTCTTC.

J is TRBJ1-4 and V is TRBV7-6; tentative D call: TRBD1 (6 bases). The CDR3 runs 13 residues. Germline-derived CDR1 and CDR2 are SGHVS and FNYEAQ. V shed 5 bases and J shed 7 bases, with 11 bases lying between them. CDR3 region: CASSRNRVEKLFF. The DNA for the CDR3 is TGTGCCAGCAGCCGTAACAGGGTTGAAAAACTGTTTTTT.

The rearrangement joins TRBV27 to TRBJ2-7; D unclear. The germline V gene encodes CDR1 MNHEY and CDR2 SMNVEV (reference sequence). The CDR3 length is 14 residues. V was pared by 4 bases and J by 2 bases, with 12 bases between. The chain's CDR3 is CASSSAGKTYEQYF. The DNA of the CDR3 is TGTGCCAGCAGTTCGGCAGGTAAGACCTACGAGCAGTACTTC.

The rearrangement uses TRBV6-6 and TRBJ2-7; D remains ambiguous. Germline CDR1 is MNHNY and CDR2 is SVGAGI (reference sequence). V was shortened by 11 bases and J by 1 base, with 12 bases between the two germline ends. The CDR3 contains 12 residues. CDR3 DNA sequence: TGTGCCTGTGGGTCCGGGTCCTACGAGCAGTACTTC. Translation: CACGSGSYEQYF.

CDR3 nucleotides: TGTGCCGGCTGGGACAGGGTCACAGATACGCAGTATTTT. Protein product: CAGWDRVTDTQYF. This chain connects TRBV6-1 to TRBJ2-3; 9 bases map to TRBD1. CDR1 and CDR2 from the germline V gene are MNHNS and SASEGT. V lost 11 bases and J lost 2; bases outside the gene matches: 5. The CDR3 sequence is 13 residues long.

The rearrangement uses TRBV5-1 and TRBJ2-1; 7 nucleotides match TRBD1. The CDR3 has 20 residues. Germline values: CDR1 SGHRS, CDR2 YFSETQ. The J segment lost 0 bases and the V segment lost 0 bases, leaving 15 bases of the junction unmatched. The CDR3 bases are TGCGCCAGCAGCTTGGCCACCTATATTGGCCCAGGGGGCTCCTACAATGAGCAGTTCTTC. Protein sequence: CASSLATYIGPGGSYNEQFF.

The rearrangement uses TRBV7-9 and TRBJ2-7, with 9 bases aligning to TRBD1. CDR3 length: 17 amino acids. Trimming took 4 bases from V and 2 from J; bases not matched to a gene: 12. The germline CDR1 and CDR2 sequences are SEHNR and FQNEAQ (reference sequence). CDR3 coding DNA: TGTGCCAGCAGCTCATACCCCGGGACAGGGATGACCTACGAGCAGTACTTC. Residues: CASSSYPGTGMTYEQYF.

This CDR3 is CASKPPQGAGQYF. The CDR3 nucleotides read TGTGCCAGCAAACCTCCTCAGGGGGCAGGGCAGTACTTC. This chain connects TRBV27 to TRBJ2-7; 8 nucleotides line up with TRBD1. The CDR3 spans 13 residues. V was pared by 7 bases and J by 9 bases, with 11 bases of the junction left unmatched. Germline V lookup: CDR1 MNHEY, CDR2 SMNVEV (reference sequence).

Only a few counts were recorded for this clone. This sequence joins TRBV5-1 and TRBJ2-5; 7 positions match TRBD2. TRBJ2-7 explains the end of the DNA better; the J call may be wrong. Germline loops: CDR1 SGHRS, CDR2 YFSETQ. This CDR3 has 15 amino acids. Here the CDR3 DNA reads TGCGCCAGCAGCTTGGCCGGGGCGGGGGACTACGAGCAGTACTTC. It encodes CASSLAGAGDYEQYF.

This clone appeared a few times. The CDR3 is CASSLGRQGPYEQYF. In nucleotides, the CDR3 is TGTGCCAGCAGCTTAGGTCGACAGGGACCCTACGAGCAGTACTTC. The V call is TRBV7-9, the J call TRBJ2-7; 7 nucleotides align to TRBD1. The V and J ends lost 1 base and 2 bases, in that order; junction bases with no gene match: 5. Germline CDR1 and CDR2: SEHNR and FQNEAQ (reference sequence). CDR3 size: 15 residues.

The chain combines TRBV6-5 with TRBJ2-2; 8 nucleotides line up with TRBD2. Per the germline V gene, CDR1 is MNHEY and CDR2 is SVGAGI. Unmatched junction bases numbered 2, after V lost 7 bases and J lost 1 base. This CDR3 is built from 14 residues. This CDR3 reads CASTGTRNTGELFF. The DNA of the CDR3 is TGTGCCAGCACCGGGACTAGGAACACCGGGGAGCTGTTTTTT.

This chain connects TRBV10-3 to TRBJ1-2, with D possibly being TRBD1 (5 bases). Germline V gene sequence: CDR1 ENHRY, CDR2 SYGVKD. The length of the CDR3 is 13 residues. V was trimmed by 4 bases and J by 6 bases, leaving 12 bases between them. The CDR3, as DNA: TGTGCCATCAGTGTGCAGGGCGGGGATGGCTACACCTTC. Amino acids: CAISVQGGDGYTF.

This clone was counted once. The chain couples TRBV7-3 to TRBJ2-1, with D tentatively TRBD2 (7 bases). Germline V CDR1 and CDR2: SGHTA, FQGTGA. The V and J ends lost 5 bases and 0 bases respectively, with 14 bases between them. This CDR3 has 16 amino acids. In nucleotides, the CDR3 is TGTGCCAGCAGCCTTCGCGGGGGCACCTCCTACAATGAGCAGTTCTTC. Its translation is CASSLRGGTSYNEQFF.

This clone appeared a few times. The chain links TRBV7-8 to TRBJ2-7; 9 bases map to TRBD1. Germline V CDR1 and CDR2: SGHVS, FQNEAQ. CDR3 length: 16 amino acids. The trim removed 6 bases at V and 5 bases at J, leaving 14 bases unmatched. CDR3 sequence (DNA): TGTGCCAGCAGTCGAGGGAACCGGGACAGGGTGCACGAGCAGTACTTC. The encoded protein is CASSRGNRDRVHEQYF.